The next 2 T cell receptor beta chains were all read from a single sample in a study of T cell responses to AZD1222 COVID-19 vaccine. The data were produced by immunoSEQ multiplex PCR, yet TCRdb's version contains in-frame clones alone and is incomplete. Here the sample spans roughly 49,000 clones, about 91% being singletons. The sequenced sample was peripheral blood, obtained 28 days after the second AZD1222 dose. Receptors originate from an adult who received the AZD1222 COVID-19 vaccine.

The rearrangement joins TRBV19 to TRBJ2-7; D could derive from TRBD1 or TRBD2 (5 bases each). The length of the CDR3 is 16 residues. Germline V gene lookup returns CDR1 LNHDA and CDR2 SQIVND (reference sequence). Trimming removed 4 bases at V and 2 bases at J, with 18 bases between. The CDR3 nucleotides are TGTGCCAGTAGTACACGGGACCTCTCGAATACCTACGAGCAGTACTTC. Encoded protein: CASSTRDLSNTYEQYF.

The V gene is TRBV5-8, the J gene TRBJ1-5, with a weak D call TRBD1 (5 bases). V lost 1 base to trimming and J lost 15 bases, with 17 bases between them. CDR1 is SGHTS and CDR2 is YDEGEE in the germline V gene. This CDR3 contains 13 residues. The chain's CDR3 is CASSLHLEGSSHF. The CDR3 region has the DNA TGTGCCAGCAGCTTGCACTTAGAGGGGTCTTCGCATTTT. The entire variable domain, with the rest obtained from reference TRBV5-8 and TRBJ1-5, is as follows: EAGVTQSPTHLIKTRGQQATLRCSPISGHTSVYWYQQALGLGLQFLLWYDEGEERNRGNFPPRFSGRQFPNYSSELNVNALELEDSALYLCASSLHLEGSSHFGDGTRLSIL.